The following is a T cell receptor (beta chain) sequence with its context. The sample originates from a study of blood T cell repertoires in COVID-19. Overall study: The study drew acute and convalescent COVID-19 samples from the United States, Italy and Spain.

Per the original methods: Counts of nucleated cells, estimated from reference gene primer amplification, were obtained. Here immunoSEQ multiplex PCR was the method, and the copy in TCRdb shows in-frame clones only, minus some. D and trimming were read from the DNA, whereas the V and J calls and clone size are those reported in that table. This table has 90,000 to 110,000 clones, around 74% appearing once. The germline V gene encodes CDR1 MNHEY and CDR2 SVGAGI. V lost 5 bases and J lost 0, with 10 bases in between. The CDR3 spans 14 residues. The source material was peripheral blood. V usage is TRBV6-5 and J usage is TRBJ1-1, with a tentative D call TRBD1 (5 bases). The clonotype comes from a woman in her sixties or seventies with acute or convalescent COVID-19. The DNA for the CDR3 is TGTGCCAGCAGTCAGACAGCTCTGAACACTGAAGCTTTCTTT. Translation: CASSQTALNTEAFF.